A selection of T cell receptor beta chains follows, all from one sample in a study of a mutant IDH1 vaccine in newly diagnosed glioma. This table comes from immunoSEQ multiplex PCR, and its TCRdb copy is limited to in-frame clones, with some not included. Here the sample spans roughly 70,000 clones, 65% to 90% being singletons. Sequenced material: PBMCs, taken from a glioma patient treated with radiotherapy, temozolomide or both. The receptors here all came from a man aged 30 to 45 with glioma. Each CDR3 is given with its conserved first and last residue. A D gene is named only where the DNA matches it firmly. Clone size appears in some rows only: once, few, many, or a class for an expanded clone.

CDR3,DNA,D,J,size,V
CASSVITGNSNQPQHF,TGTGCCAGTAGTGTAATCACAGGGAATAGCAATCAGCCCCAGCATTTT,-,TRBJ1-5,-,TRBV19
CASSTTAAGNTIYF,TGTGCCAGCAGCACGACAGCGGCCGGAAACACCATATATTTT,-,TRBJ1-3,-,TRBV7-9
CSVGADRKNTEAFF,TGCAGCGTTGGCGCCGACAGGAAGAACACTGAAGCTTTCTTT,-,TRBJ1-1,-,TRBV29-1
CASSLGLGGTEAFF,TGTGCCAGCAGTTTAGGCCTAGGTGGCACTGAAGCTTTCTTT,-,TRBJ1-1,-,TRBV28
CASSAAGDYEQYF,TGTGCCAGCAGCGCCGCCGGGGACTACGAGCAGTACTTC,-,TRBJ2-7,-,TRBV7-9
CASSEGRGSGGAHGANVLTF,TGTGCCAGCAGTGAGGGCCGGGGTAGCGGGGGGGCTCATGGGGCCAACGTCCTGACTTTC,TRBD2,TRBJ2-6,-,TRBV2
CASSFQGYNEQFF,TGTGCCAGCAGTTTTCAGGGCTACAATGAGCAGTTCTTC,-,TRBJ2-1,-,TRBV27
CASSERGVANEKLFF,TGTGCCAGCAGTGAAAGAGGGGTCGCTAATGAAAAACTGTTTTTT,-,TRBJ1-4,-,TRBV2
CASSNSYEQYF,TGCGCCAGCAGCAACTCCTACGAGCAGTACTTC,-,TRBJ2-7,-,TRBV5-1
CASSETGLSGQIYGYTF,TGTGCCAGCAGTGAAACGGGACTCTCAGGACAAATCTATGGCTACACCTTC,-,TRBJ1-2,-,TRBV2
CASRDSSTGELFF,TGTGCCAGCAGAGATAGCTCCACCGGGGAGCTGTTTTTT,-,TRBJ2-2,-,TRBV7-7
CASSRHLGGVSEQFF,TGTGCCAGCAGCCGCCACCTTGGGGGGGTGAGTGAGCAGTTCTTC,TRBD2,TRBJ2-1,-,TRBV28
CASSLLTGSYEQYF,TGTGCCAGCAGTTTATTGACAGGCTCCTACGAGCAGTACTTC,-,TRBJ2-7,-,TRBV27
CASSNKSSGNTIYF,TGTGCCAGCAGTAACAAGAGCTCTGGAAACACCATATATTTT,-,TRBJ1-3,-,TRBV6-5
CASNPASGSGEKLFF,TGTGCCAGCAACCCAGCATCCGGGTCGGGTGAAAAACTGTTTTTT,-,TRBJ1-4,-,TRBV18
CSVTDGRNTEAFF,TGCAGCGTTACGGACGGCCGGAACACTGAAGCTTTCTTT,-,TRBJ1-1,-,TRBV29-1
CASSAQGGPSYNEQFF,TGTGCCAGCAGCGCCCAGGGAGGGCCCTCCTACAATGAGCAGTTCTTC,TRBD2,TRBJ2-1,-,TRBV2
CASSAPYNEQFF,TGCGCCAGCAGCGCGCCGTACAATGAGCAGTTCTTC,-,TRBJ2-1,-,TRBV5-1
CASSYYRDTEAFF,TGTGCCAGCAGTTATTATCGTGACACTGAAGCTTTCTTT,-,TRBJ1-1,-,TRBV6-5
CASSLSELNYGYTF,TGTGCCAGCAGCTTATCGGAATTAAACTATGGCTACACCTTC,-,TRBJ1-2,once,TRBV7-9
CASSYRGRVGEAFF,TGTGCCAGCAGTTATCGAGGCAGGGTGGGTGAAGCTTTCTTT,-,TRBJ1-1,-,TRBV6-5
CASGPNWRGGRNEQFF,TGTGCTAGTGGTCCGAACTGGCGGGGGGGCCGCAATGAGCAGTTCTTC,TRBD2,TRBJ2-1,-,TRBV12-5
CAISENLEQFF,TGTGCCATCAGTGAAAACCTTGAGCAGTTCTTC,-,TRBJ2-1,-,TRBV10-3
CASSDSAGANHEQFF,TGTGCCAGCAGTGACTCAGCGGGAGCTAACCATGAGCAGTTCTTC,TRBD2,TRBJ2-1,-,TRBV6-4
CASSGRGLGYTF,TGTGCCAGCAGCGGGAGGGGGCTTGGCTACACCTTC,TRBD1,TRBJ1-2,-,TRBV9
CASRGTENSNQPQHF,TGTGCCAGCAGGGGGACAGAAAATAGCAATCAGCCCCAGCATTTT,TRBD1,TRBJ1-5,-,TRBV2
CARGRRRTADTQYF,TGTGCCAGGGGACGCCGACGTACGGCAGATACGCAGTATTTT,-,TRBJ2-3,-,TRBV2
CASSGAGTGDRNTQYF,TGTGCCAGTAGTGGGGCCGGGACAGGGGATAGGAATACGCAGTATTTT,TRBD1,TRBJ2-3,-,TRBV19
CASSFAGPSPDYTF,TGTGCCAGCAGCTTCGCCGGGCCGTCACCCGACTACACCTTC,-,TRBJ1-2,-,TRBV7-9
CASRGLTNTGELFF,TGCGCCAGCAGAGGGCTAACGAACACCGGGGAGCTGTTTTTT,-,TRBJ2-2,-,TRBV10-1
CASSPRGRSYNEQFF,TGTGCCAGCAGTCCCCGGGGAAGATCGTACAATGAGCAGTTCTTC,-,TRBJ2-1,-,TRBV28
CASSYGRERQNTEAFF,TGTGCCAGCAGTTACGGAAGGGAGAGACAGAACACTGAAGCTTTCTTT,-,TRBJ1-1,-,TRBV6-5
CASSELYRGDTQYF,TGTGCCAGCAGTGAATTATACAGGGGGGATACGCAGTATTTT,TRBD1,TRBJ2-3,-,TRBV6-1
CASSEGQGYQETQYF,TGCGCCAGCAGTGAGGGACAGGGGTACCAAGAGACCCAGTACTTC,TRBD1,TRBJ2-5,-,TRBV10-1
CASSLRLAGSSYEQYF,TGTGCCAGCAGCTTAAGGTTGGCGGGGAGCTCCTACGAGCAGTACTTC,-,TRBJ2-7,-,TRBV7-8
CASPYVGPQGETQYF,TGTGCCAGCCCCTATGTCGGGCCTCAGGGAGAGACCCAGTACTTC,-,TRBJ2-5,-,TRBV6-1
CASSLEPAGGETQYF,TGCGCCAGCAGCTTGGAGCCCGCGGGAGGGGAGACCCAGTACTTC,TRBD2,TRBJ2-5,-,TRBV5-1
CASTPPTTGGGLIEAFF,TGTGCCAGCACCCCACCGACGACAGGGGGCGGTTTAATTGAAGCTTTCTTT,TRBD1,TRBJ1-1,-,TRBV7-9
CSVDQVNTEAFF,TGCAGCGTTGACCAGGTGAACACTGAAGCTTTCTTT,-,TRBJ1-1,-,TRBV29-1
CASRKPPDNEQFF,TGCGCCAGCAGAAAGCCGCCTGACAATGAGCAGTTCTTC,-,TRBJ2-1,-,TRBV5-1
CASSQEAGAGTDTQYF,TGCGCCAGCAGCCAAGAAGCGGGGGCCGGCACAGATACGCAGTATTTT,TRBD2,TRBJ2-3,once,TRBV4-1